Shown below are 26 T cell receptor beta chains from a single sample sequenced in a study of T cells expressing NK-cell markers. TCRdb reprocessed the 5' RACE reads, keeping one entry per CDR3 protein, no DNA. This table lists around 470,000 distinct CDR3 sequences. Sequenced input: blood T cells: a sorted CD56 or NKG2C T cell subset, CD4+ or CD8+ T cells, or bulk PBMC T cells (not recorded which). These receptors were collected from a woman in her forties or fifties in good health.

The CDR3 reads CASVRGSLNQPQHF. The genes are TRBV12-3 or TRBV12-4 and TRBJ1-5; lacking DNA, the TRBD1 call made by TCRdb goes unchecked. CDR3 length: 14 residues.

V and J are TRBV18 and TRBJ2-1; checking the TCRdb D call of TRBD1 is not possible without DNA. The CDR3 is 17 amino acids. CDR1 is KGHSH and CDR2 is LQKENI in the germline V gene. CDR3 residues: CASSPPRAEISYNEQFF.

The rearrangement links TRBV5-5 to TRBJ2-3; TCRdb outputs TRBD1, but without DNA this stays unchecked. Looked up from germline, CDR1 is SGHKS and CDR2 is YYEKEE (reference sequence). The CDR3 contains 15 residues. CDR3 residues: CASSLEGTSTDTQYF. The whole variable domain, filled in from reference TRBV5-5 and TRBJ2-3, reads DAGVTQSPTHLIKTRGQQVTLRCSPISGHKSVSWYQQVLGQGPQFIFQYYEKEERGRGNFPDRFSARQFPNYSSELNVNALLLGDSALYLCASSLEGTSTDTQYFGPGTRLTVL.

V is TRBV29-1 and J is TRBJ2-3; the D call of TRBD2 rests on TCRdb alone, since no DNA is present to check it. This CDR3 comprises 14 residues. Germline V gene sequence: CDR1 SQVTM, CDR2 ANQGSEA. CDR3 protein: CSVSAGGIADTQYF.

The V gene is TRBV6-5, the J gene TRBJ1-6. The germline V gene has CDR1 MNHEY and CDR2 SVGAGI. The CDR3 is 15 residues long. CDR3 protein: CASRVTRVYGSPLHF.

V gene TRBV11-2 combines with J gene TRBJ2-3; absent DNA, TCRdb's TRBD1 call cannot be checked. This CDR3 has 13 residues. Germline CDR1 and CDR2: SGHAT and FQNNGV. The CDR3 reads CASGNRLPDTQYF.

This chain joins TRBV28 and TRBJ2-1; TCRdb indicates TRBD2, and absent DNA this call remains unverified. Germline V gives CDR1 MDHEN, CDR2 SYDVKM. This CDR3 contains 17 residues. CDR3 sequence reads: CASSPSGSGRAYNEQFF.

The chain couples TRBV6-2 or TRBV6-3 to TRBJ1-5; checking the TCRdb D call of TRBD1 is not possible without DNA. CDR3 length equals 12 residues. Per the germline V gene, CDR1 is MNHEY and CDR2 is SVGEGT. CDR3 sequence: CASRGGPQPQHF.

The chain recombines TRBV14 with TRBJ2-7; TCRdb calls TRBD1, which cannot be checked without DNA. The CDR3 has 15 amino acids. The germline gives CDR1 SGHDN, CDR2 FVKESK. The CDR3 spells CASSQEVGRHYEQYF.

This rearrangement joins TRBV5-1 to TRBJ2-3. Germline CDR1 is SGHRS and CDR2 is YFSETQ. This CDR3 has 18 amino acids. CDR3 residues: CASSLASRTWAYTDTQYF.

The rearrangement uses TRBV12-5 and TRBJ1-6; lacking DNA, the TRBD1 call made by TCRdb goes unchecked. CDR1 is LGHNT, CDR2 FRNRAP, per germline. CDR3 length: 15 amino acids. The CDR3 spells CASAGDRGHRSPLHF.

The chain recombines TRBV29-1 with TRBJ1-3; as DNA is missing, the TRBD1 call by TCRdb cannot be tested. Germline V CDR1 and CDR2: SQVTM, ANQGSEA. The CDR3 totals 16 residues. CDR3 residues: CSANTGGGSPGNTIYF.

The chain employs TRBV5-1 and TRBJ2-1; TCRdb lists TRBD1, though no DNA is available to test this call. The CDR3 totals 16 residues. In germline, CDR1 is SGHRS, CDR2 YFSETQ. CDR3 in amino acids: CASSRVMGVVSNEQFF.

The chain is built from TRBV6-5 and TRBJ2-1; TCRdb lists TRBD2, though no DNA is available to test this call. Germline CDR1 is MNHEY and CDR2 is SVGAGI. The CDR3 length is 17 residues. This CDR3 is CASSYRLAGVRDNEQFF.

The V gene is TRBV6-6, the J gene TRBJ1-6. The CDR3 length is 13 residues. Germline CDR1 is MNHNY and CDR2 is SVGAGI (reference sequence). The CDR3 sequence is CASQNSGRSPLHF.

The gene calls are TRBV5-1 and TRBJ2-3; with no DNA, the TCRdb D assignment of TRBD2 cannot be verified. CDR1 is SGHRS and CDR2 is YFSETQ in the germline V gene. The CDR3 spans 13 residues. The CDR3 sequence: CASSLEGGSTQYF.

The chain has TRBV6-5 and TRBJ2-2; the TCRdb call, TRBD2, lacks DNA for checking. Germline V gene data show CDR1 as MNHEY and CDR2 as SVGAGI. The CDR3 is 17 amino acids. The CDR3 sequence: CASRLAGMSANTGELFF.

The chain joins TRBV12-3 or TRBV12-4 to TRBJ1-2; checking the TCRdb D call of TRBD1 is not possible without DNA. This CDR3 region has 15 residues. Here the CDR3 reads CASSFWGYDGPGSTF.

The chain couples TRBV20-1 to TRBJ2-1; TCRdb reports TRBD2, a call that lacks DNA to check it against. Germline CDR1 reads DFQATT; CDR2 reads SNEGSKA (reference sequence). CDR3 length: 16 amino acids. The CDR3 spells CSARDRLAGIYNEQFF.

The chain uses TRBV11-2 and TRBJ2-1. The CDR3 loop spans 13 amino acids. Germline V lookup: CDR1 SGHAT, CDR2 FQNNGV. CDR3 in amino acids: CASSLMEKTEQFF.

The chain combines TRBV15 with TRBJ1-2. Germline lookup yields CDR1 LNHNV and CDR2 YYDKDF (reference sequence). This CDR3 has 15 amino acids. The CDR3 loop is CATSYNPNSNYGYTF.

The rearrangement uses TRBV29-1 and TRBJ2-1; no DNA is available, so the TRBD2 call from TCRdb remains unchecked. CDR3 length equals 19 residues. Germline values: CDR1 SQVTM, CDR2 ANQGSEA. This CDR3 is CSVRGAGLALQSSYNEQFF.

The J gene is TRBJ2-5, the V gene TRBV7-3; TCRdb reports TRBD2, a call that lacks DNA to check it against. CDR1 and CDR2 (germline): SGHTA, FQGTGA. The CDR3 sequence is 15 residues long. The CDR3: CASSLTSGMAETQYF. The variable domain in full, with the rest retrieved from reference TRBV7-3 and TRBJ2-5, is GAGVSQTPSNKVTEKGKYVELRCDPISGHTALYWYRQSLGQGPEFLIYFQGTGAADDSGLPNDRFFAVRPEGSVSTLKIQRTERGDSAVYLCASSLTSGMAETQYFGPGTRLLVL.

The V gene is TRBV12-5, the J gene TRBJ2-1; TCRdb's D gene call, TRBD2, goes unchecked for lack of DNA. Per the germline V gene, CDR1 is LGHNT and CDR2 is FRNRAP. CDR3 length: 13 amino acids. CDR3: CASGPSGRGWQFF.

The chain links TRBV6-2 or TRBV6-3 to TRBJ2-5; TCRdb selects TRBD2, and the lack of DNA leaves this call unchecked. The CDR3 covers 14 residues. Germline CDR1 MNHEY, CDR2 SVGEGT. Here the CDR3 reads CASRPTSGPETQYF.

The chain employs TRBV20-1 and TRBJ2-5; absent DNA, TCRdb's TRBD1 call cannot be checked. The CDR3 consists of 14 residues. Germline CDR1 DFQATT, CDR2 SNEGSKA (reference sequence). CDR3 in amino acids: CSAPWRTLSETQYF.